This TCR beta chain originates from a study of T-cell memory formation after mild COVID-19. Study conclusions and caveats: Day 15 to 85 contracting clones showed balanced CD4/CD8; later expanders leaned CD4+.

TCRdb called the 5' RACE reads again in MiXCR, with one record for every CDR3 protein. Of hundreds of thousands of distinct CDR3 sequences in the sample, under 15% were seen once. Turning to this clonotype: Its antigen is currently unknown.

The CDR3 spans 15 residues. J was trimmed by 5 bases and V by 5 bases; bases with no gene match: 6. Looked up from germline, CDR1 is MNHNS and CDR2 is SASEGT. The sequencing sample was made of PBMCs or a T cell subset sorted from them (not recorded which). The clonotype comes from a man between 18 and 35 years old who had mild COVID-19 (a few samples of this study predate the infection). Cell type and time point are not known. The chain employs TRBV6-1 and TRBJ2-2, with 9 bases aligning to TRBD1. The CDR3 is CASSIQGAPTGELFF. The CDR3 DNA reads TGTGCCAGCAGTATACAGGGGGCACCTACCGGGGAGCTGTTTTTT.